The 14 T cell receptor beta chains given below trace back to one sample, sequenced in a study of tumor and adjacent non-tumor tissue in lung cancer. TCRbeta libraries were built with three rounds of nested PCR, modified from ARM-PCR. Each CDR3 protein is one row after TCRdb ran MiXCR on the multiplex PCR reads. The repertoire consists of roughly 150,000 distinct CDR3 sequences, with approximately 66% occurring once and the leading ten covering approximately 18%. This sample's RNA came from whole unsorted tissue. Source material: lung tumor tissue. The receptors shown here come from a man in his 60s with small cell lung cancer.

The chain employs TRBV19 and TRBJ2-1; 8 nucleotides agree with TRBD2. V lost 5 bases, J lost 5 bases, and 5 bases stayed unmatched. CDR3 size: 14 residues. CDR1 is LNHDA and CDR2 is SQIVND in the germline V gene (reference sequence). This CDR3 reads CASSPGLGNNEQFF. CDR3 coding DNA: TGTGCCAGTAGTCCGGGACTAGGGAACAATGAGCAGTTCTTC.

The chain recombines TRBV11-2 with TRBJ2-7; D gene unclear. Germline CDR1 and CDR2: SGHAT and FQNNGV. This CDR3 contains 13 residues. Trimming took 10 bases from V and 0 from J, leaving 13 bases between them. CDR3 in amino acids: CATGMSDSYEQYF. CDR3 coding DNA: TGTGCCACGGGCATGAGTGACTCCTACGAGCAGTACTTC.

About this clonotype itself: Given a much more abundant clone one base away, this may be a read error. V usage is TRBV6-6 and J usage is TRBJ2-7, with 8 bases that match TRBD1. The CDR3 spans 16 residues. Germline trimming cut 8 bases from V and 0 bases from J; bases unmatched to any gene: 12. Germline CDR1 reads MNHNY; CDR2 reads SVGAGI (reference sequence). The CDR3 nucleotides read TGTGCCAGCGGGATGACAGGGGACATCCTCTCCTACGAGCAGTACTTC. Amino acids: CASGMTGDILSYEQYF.

Many counts were recorded for this clonotype. V usage is TRBV11-2 and J usage is TRBJ2-1; TRBD2 aligns across 8 bases. V was clipped by 7 bases and J by 7 bases; unmatched bases: 12. The CDR3 sequence is 15 residues long. Germline assignment: CDR1 SGHAT and CDR2 FQNNGV. CDR3 amino acids: CASTGYLAGRNEQFF. In nucleotides, the CDR3 is TGTGCCAGCACGGGCTATTTAGCGGGGAGGAATGAGCAGTTCTTC.

As concerns this clonotype: A read error may be the cause here, since a much bigger clone is one base away. The rearrangement uses TRBV28 and TRBJ2-1, with a tentative D call TRBD2 (5 bases). The V end was cut by 8 bases, the J end by 7 bases, with 15 bases between. This CDR3 is 13 amino acids long. CDR1 is MDHEN, CDR2 SYDVKM, per germline. The CDR3 DNA reads as TGTGCCAGCGGAGGACCCCCAAGGAATGAGCAGTTCTTC. Translating gives CASGGPPRNEQFF. The entire variable domain, with the rest obtained from reference TRBV28 and TRBJ2-1, is as follows: DVKVTQSSRYLVKRTGEKVFLECVQDMDHENMFWYRQDPGLGLRLIYFSYDVKMKEKGDIPEGYSVSREKKERFSLILESASTNQTSMYLCASGGPPRNEQFFGPGTRLTVL.

For this clonotype: A single base separates this from a much larger clone, so it may be a read error. J is TRBJ1-5 and V is TRBV6-1; D call uncertain. The CDR3 spans 16 residues. V lost 6 bases and J lost 0, with 15 bases in between. Germline loops: CDR1 MNHNS, CDR2 SASEGT. CDR3 in DNA: TGTGCCAGCAGATTTTCGACAATGCATAGCAATCAGCCCCAGCATTTT. It yields the protein CASRFSTMHSNQPQHF.

The chain has TRBV11-2 and TRBJ1-1, with a tentative D call TRBD1 (5 bases). Trimming cost V 5 bases and J 7 bases, with 20 bases left between them. The CDR3 sequence is 15 residues long. Germline V gene lookup returns CDR1 SGHAT and CDR2 FQNNGV. The CDR3 is CASSRGQGARIEAFF. In DNA, the CDR3 is TGTGCCAGCAGCCGAGGACAAGGGGCCCGAATTGAAGCTTTCTTT.

Regarding this clonotype: A read error may account for a junction end that differs from germline. The DNA for the CDR3 is TGTGCCAACAGCCTATCGGAGAGCTCCTACGAGCAGTACTTC. It codes for CANSLSESSYEQYF. The chain is built from TRBV4-1 and TRBJ2-7; no clear D. This CDR3 region has 14 residues. CDR1 MGHRA and CDR2 YSYEKL come from the germline V gene.

This clonotype was recorded a few times. V and J are TRBV12-3 or TRBV12-4 and TRBJ2-5, with D perhaps TRBD1 (7 bases). This CDR3 region has 14 residues. The V gene lost 5 bases and the J gene lost 4 bases, with 14 bases spanning the gap. The CDR3 protein is CASSKRRGRETQYF. CDR3 DNA sequence: TGTGCCAGCAGTAAGCGGAGGGGGCGAGAGACCCAGTACTTC.

This clonotype was seen at least ten times. V and J are TRBV29-1 and TRBJ2-7; 8 nucleotides align to TRBD1. CDR3 size: 15 residues. V trimming: 2 bases; J trimming: 2 bases; junction bases outside the gene matches: 8. Germline V gene sequence: CDR1 SQVTM, CDR2 ANQGSEA. DNA of the CDR3: TGCAGCGTTGAATGGGCGGACAGGGTAGCCTACGAGCAGTACGTC. This sequence encodes CSVEWADRVAYEQYV.

The chain has TRBV4-1 and TRBJ2-1; 8 bases are shared with TRBD2. The CDR3 totals 17 residues. The germline V gene encodes CDR1 MGHRA and CDR2 YSYEKL. J was trimmed by 0 bases and V by 1 base; bases with no gene match: 5. The CDR3 loop is CASSQVSGTSSYNEQFF. The DNA for the CDR3 is TGCGCCAGCAGCCAAGTCTCCGGGACTAGCTCCTACAATGAGCAGTTCTTC.

This clonotype was observed many times. The J gene is TRBJ2-1, the V gene TRBV4-2; D is perhaps TRBD1 (5 bases). There are 14 residues in the CDR3. Trimming shortened V by 1 base and J by 5 bases, and 9 bases separated the two germline ends. Germline values: CDR1 LGHNA, CDR2 YNFKEQ. The CDR3 DNA is TGTGCCAGCAGCCAAGTATCAGGGAACAATGAGCAGTTCTTC. Residues: CASSQVSGNNEQFF.

As for this clonotype: The final CDR3 position lacks the conserved phenylalanine or tryptophan, pointing to a likely read error. The V gene is TRBV12-3 or TRBV12-4, the J gene TRBJ2-2, with D hard to call. Between the trimmed V and J ends, which lost 5 bases and 4 bases, there was a span of 5 bases. This CDR3 is 12 amino acids long. CDR3 protein: CASSRLTGELFS. The CDR3 DNA is TGTGCCAGCAGTAGACTCACCGGGGAGCTGTTTTCT.

As for this clonotype: No conserved phenylalanine or tryptophan is present at the end of the CDR3, so a read error is the likely explanation. The DNA of the CDR3 is TGTGCCAGCCTGAATAGCGGAACAGATACGCAGTATATT. Translation gives CASLNSGTDTQYI. The chain carries TRBV5-6 and TRBJ2-3; TRBD2 might be the D (6 bases). The germline CDR1 and CDR2 sequences are SGHDT and YYEEEE. The CDR3 loop spans 13 amino acids. Trimming shortened V by 7 bases and J by 3 bases, and 12 bases separated the two germline ends.